This T cell receptor (beta chain) was documented in a study of T-cell reconstitution after alpha-beta-depleted transplantation in children. Study outcomes and limitations: About two months after transplant, alpha-beta T cells reportedly came from several hundred expanded graft clones. Counts and diversity of T cells one year after transplant came mostly from newly produced T cells. Some patients showed high day-60 TCRbeta diversity, which derived from surviving recipient T cells and thymic progenitors.

The CDR3 contains 14 residues. Trimming at V came to 7 bases and at J to 3 bases, leaving 8 bases not matched to a gene. Unique molecular identifiers were incorporated into the prepared TCRbeta library. Each CDR3 protein gets one entry after TCRdb re-called the PCR reads with MiXCR. Of hundreds of thousands of distinct CDR3 sequences listed, 7.5% to 9.5% are singletons. This clonotype was counted ten times or more. Its antigen is unknown. This specimen consisted of PBMCs, mostly from graft donor cells, obtained 180 days after TCRalphabeta/CD19-depleted stem cell transplant. The sequence came from a male patient younger than 18 who had a stem cell transplant for acute lymphoblastic leukemia, so the T cells may come from the graft donor. The V call is TRBV12-3 or TRBV12-4, the J call TRBJ2-7, with 8 nucleotides matching TRBD2. This chain's CDR3 is CASTRSGVLYEQYF. The CDR3 nucleotides read TGTGCCAGCACTCGTAGCGGGGTACTCTACGAGCAGTACTTC.